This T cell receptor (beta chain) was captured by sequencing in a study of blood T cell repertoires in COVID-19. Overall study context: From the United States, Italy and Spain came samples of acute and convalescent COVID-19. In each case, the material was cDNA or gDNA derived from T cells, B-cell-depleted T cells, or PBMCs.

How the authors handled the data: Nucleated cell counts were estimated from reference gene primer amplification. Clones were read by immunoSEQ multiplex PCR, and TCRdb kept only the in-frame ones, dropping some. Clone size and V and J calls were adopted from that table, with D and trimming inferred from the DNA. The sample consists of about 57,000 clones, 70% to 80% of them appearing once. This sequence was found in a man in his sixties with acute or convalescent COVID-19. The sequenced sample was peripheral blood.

The CDR3 reads CSASVAGDWNTQYF. The CDR3 nucleotides read TGCAGTGCTAGTGTAGCGGGAGATTGGAATACGCAGTATTTT. This sequence joins TRBV20-1 and TRBJ2-3; TRBD2 aligns across 9 bases. With V trimmed by 3 bases and J by 7 bases, 8 bases remained unmatched. Germline V gene data show CDR1 as DFQATT and CDR2 as SNEGSKA (reference sequence). The CDR3 extends over 14 amino acids.